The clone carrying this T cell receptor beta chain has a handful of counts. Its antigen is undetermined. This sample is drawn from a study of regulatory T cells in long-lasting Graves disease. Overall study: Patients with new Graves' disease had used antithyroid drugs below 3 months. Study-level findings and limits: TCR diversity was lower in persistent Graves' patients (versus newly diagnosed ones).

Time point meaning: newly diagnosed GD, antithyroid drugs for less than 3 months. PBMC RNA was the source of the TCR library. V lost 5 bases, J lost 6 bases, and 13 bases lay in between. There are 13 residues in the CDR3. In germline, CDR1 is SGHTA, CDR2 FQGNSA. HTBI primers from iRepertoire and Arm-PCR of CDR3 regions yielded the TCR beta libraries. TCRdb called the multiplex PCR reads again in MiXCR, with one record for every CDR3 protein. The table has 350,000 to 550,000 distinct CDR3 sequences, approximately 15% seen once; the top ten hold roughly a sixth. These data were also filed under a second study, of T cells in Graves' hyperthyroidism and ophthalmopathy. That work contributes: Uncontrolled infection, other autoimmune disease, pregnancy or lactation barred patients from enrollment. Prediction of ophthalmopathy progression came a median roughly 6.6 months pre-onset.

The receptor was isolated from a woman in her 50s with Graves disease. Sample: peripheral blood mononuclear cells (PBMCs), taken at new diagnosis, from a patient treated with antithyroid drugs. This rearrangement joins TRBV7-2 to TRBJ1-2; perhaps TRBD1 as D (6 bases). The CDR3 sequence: CASSRGGDNGYTF. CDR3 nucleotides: TGTGCCAGCAGCAGGGGGGGGGATAATGGCTACACCTTC.